This T cell receptor beta chain originates from a study of CD8 T cells in Susac syndrome. Reverse transcription used 0.5 to 1 ug RNA and random hexamers. The amplification used immunoSEQ multiplex PCR on TCR beta CDR3; it spanned 54 Vbeta and 13 Jbeta. Each CDR3 protein is one row after TCRdb ran MiXCR on the immunoSEQ multiplex PCR reads. The table includes some 260,000 distinct CDR3 sequences, around 84% detected once. The CDR3 is made up of 16 amino acids. CDR1 DFQATT and CDR2 SNEGSKA come from the germline V gene (reference sequence). V lost 0 bases, J lost 7 bases, and 6 bases stayed unmatched. Relapsing-remitting disease, either stable or active, was present in the treatment-naive patients who were the multiple sclerosis controls. The authors negatively isolated CD8+ and CD4+ T cells and FACS-enriched TEMRA cells.

Sequenced sample: CD8+ T cells from PBMCs. V and J are TRBV20-1 and TRBJ2-2, with 12 bases that match TRBD2. The clonotype was recovered from a human donor with multiple sclerosis. CDR3 bases: TGCAGTGCTAGAGACTTCGGGACTAGCGGGTTCGGGGAGCTGTTTTTT. This codes for CSARDFGTSGFGELFF.